The entry that follows covers one T cell receptor (beta chain) sequence. No antigen is known for it. The data belong to a study of lymphopenia after photon versus proton radiotherapy. Germline V gene sequence: CDR1 MNHNY, CDR2 SVGAGI (reference sequence). Trimming took off 2 bases at V and 0 bases at J, with 8 bases between the two ends. This CDR3 is 15 amino acids long. The assay was immunoSEQ multiplex PCR, and TCRdb's table has in-frame clones only and misses some. The data contain around 50,000 clones, around 85% of them seen just once; the ten biggest clones take up approximately 2%. Study results and limitations: Post-nadir diversity loss with photons came from oligoclonal expansion, particularly CD8+ Temra cells. A bigger post-nadir fall in TCR diversity correlated inversely with survival time in deceased patients. Photon-treated patients lost naive T cells and TCR diversity; proton-treated stayed stable. Better survival with proton therapy was suggested as possible, not demonstrated.

The sequencing here drew on peripheral blood, taken from a patient treated with proton-based radiotherapy. This TCR was sampled from a man in his sixties with pancreatic cancer. V gene TRBV6-6 combines with J gene TRBJ1-3, with TRBD1 as a possible D gene (5 bases). In nucleotides, the CDR3 is TGTGCCAGCAGTTACCTAGACAGCTCTGGAAACACCATATATTTT. Its protein product is CASSYLDSSGNTIYF.